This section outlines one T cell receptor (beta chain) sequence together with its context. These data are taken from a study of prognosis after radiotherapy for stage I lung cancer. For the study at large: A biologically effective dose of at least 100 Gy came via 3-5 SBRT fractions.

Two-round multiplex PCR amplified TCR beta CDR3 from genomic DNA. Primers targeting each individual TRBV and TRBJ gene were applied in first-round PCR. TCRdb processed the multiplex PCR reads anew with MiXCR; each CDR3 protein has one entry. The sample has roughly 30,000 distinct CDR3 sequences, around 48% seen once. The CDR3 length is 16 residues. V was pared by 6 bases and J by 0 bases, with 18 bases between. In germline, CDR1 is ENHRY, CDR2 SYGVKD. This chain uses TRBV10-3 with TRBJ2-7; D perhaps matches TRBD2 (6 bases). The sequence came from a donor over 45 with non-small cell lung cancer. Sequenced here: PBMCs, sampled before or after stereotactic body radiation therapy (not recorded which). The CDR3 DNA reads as TGTGCCATCAGCGACCTTGTTAGCGGTATCTCCTACGAGCAGTACTTC. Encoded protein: CAISDLVSGISYEQYF.